This T cell receptor beta chain originates from a study of cytomegalovirus exposure and HLA in healthy donors. In the PCR, 60 Vbeta and 13 Jbeta primers were used. TCRdb's table, derived via immunoSEQ multiplex PCR, lists solely in-frame clones and lacks some. In the table there are 150,000 to 200,000 clones, roughly 78% of which are singletons. CDR1 and CDR2 from the germline V gene are ENHRY and SYGVKD. The V and J ends lost 3 bases and 7 bases respectively, with 12 bases between them. The CDR3 runs to 13 residues. The sequenced sample consisted of PBMCs. V and J are TRBV10-3 and TRBJ1-1, with TRBD1 as a possible D gene (5 bases). The receptor was derived from a woman between 50 and 59 years old in good health and CMV-seropositive. In DNA form, the CDR3 reads TGTGCCATCAGTGACAGCAGGGATAGTGAAGCTTTCTTT. Its translation is CAISDSRDSEAFF.